The 8 T cell receptor beta chains below all came from one sample that was sequenced in a study of OX40 agonist ivuxolimab in advanced cancers. Sequenced by immunoSEQ multiplex PCR; TCRdb stores in-frame clones only, minus some. The data show around 35,000 clones, approximately 90% seen once. The sequenced sample was CD4+ or CD8+ T cells sorted from blood, obtained in a trial of the OX40 agonist ivuxolimab. The receptors stem from an adult with an advanced solid tumor such as melanoma, head and neck, liver or kidney cancer.

This rearrangement joins TRBV7-2 to TRBJ2-7, with 7 bases matching TRBD2. V shed 1 base and J 8 bases; nucleotides not matched to a gene: 8. CDR3 size: 14 residues. Germline assignment: CDR1 SGHTA and CDR2 FQGNSA. The CDR3 DNA reads TGTGCCAGCAGCTTAGTGCGGGGAGGGCAACAGCAGTACTTC. Its protein is CASSLVRGGQQQYF.

The chain links TRBV7-2 to TRBJ2-5; D uncertain. The V end was cut by 1 base, the J end by 4 bases, with 7 bases between. Germline loops: CDR1 SGHTA, CDR2 FQGNSA. The CDR3 runs 13 residues. Written as DNA, the CDR3 is TGTGCCAGCAGCTTAGGGGTGGCAGAGACCCAGTACTTC. Its protein is CASSLGVAETQYF.

The chain employs TRBV5-5 and TRBJ1-2; no definite D call. Per germline, CDR1 SGHKS and CDR2 YYEKEE (reference sequence). This CDR3 comprises 14 residues. The V gene lost 4 bases and the J gene lost 0 bases, with 10 bases spanning the gap. This chain's CDR3 is CASSQVGANYGYTF. CDR3 bases: TGTGCCAGCAGCCAAGTCGGAGCTAACTATGGCTACACCTTC.

The chain is built from TRBV20-1 and TRBJ1-2; D unresolved. CDR3 length equals 11 residues. Germline V gives CDR1 DFQATT, CDR2 SNEGSKA (reference sequence). V lost 0 bases, J lost 7 bases, and 6 bases lay in between. In DNA form, the CDR3 reads TGCAGTGCTAGAGATCTGTCTGGCTACACCTTC. It yields the protein CSARDLSGYTF.

This clone was seen only once. The chain carries TRBV19 and TRBJ1-5; 11 nucleotides match TRBD1. J was trimmed by 3 bases and V by 7 bases; bases with no gene match: 8. Per germline, CDR1 LNHDA and CDR2 SQIVND (reference sequence). There are 16 residues in the CDR3. CDR3 in amino acids: CASNPGTGGNNQPQHF. The CDR3 DNA is TGTGCCAGTAACCCCGGGACAGGGGGTAACAATCAGCCCCAGCATTTT.

The sample holds a few counts of this clone. This rearrangement joins TRBV18 to TRBJ2-1; TRBD1 matches 7 bases. V shed 0 bases and J 5 bases; nucleotides not matched to a gene: 4. This CDR3 contains 15 residues. The germline CDR1 and CDR2 sequences are KGHSH and LQKENI. DNA for the CDR3: TGTGCCAGCTCACCACCCGGGACAGAGAACAATGAGCAGTTCTTC. Its translation: CASSPPGTENNEQFF.

The V and J genes are TRBV4-2 and TRBJ1-5; 12 nucleotides match TRBD1. Trimming removed 4 bases from V and 3 bases from J; junction bases left unmatched: 13. Per germline, CDR1 LGHNA and CDR2 YNFKEQ. This CDR3 contains 19 residues. CDR3 in DNA: TGTGCCAGCAGCCTAACCGGGACAGGGGGCGCGGTGGACAATCAGCCCCAGCATTTT. Encoded protein: CASSLTGTGGAVDNQPQHF.

The J gene is TRBJ1-1, the V gene TRBV6-6, with D possibly TRBD1 on 6 matching bases. The CDR3 is made up of 13 amino acids. Trimming removed 6 bases at V and 6 bases at J, with 14 bases between. Germline loops: CDR1 MNHNY, CDR2 SVGAGI (reference sequence). The CDR3 is CASSYGNRAEAFF. As DNA, the CDR3 is TGTGCCAGCAGCTACGGGAACAGGGCTGAAGCTTTCTTT.